Each of the 22 T cell receptor beta chains below was sequenced from the same sample in a study of T cells in Graves' hyperthyroidism and ophthalmopathy. TCR beta CDR3 regions were amplified from RNA. Researchers ran a first-round RT-PCR on the TCR CDR3 using the HTBI primer set. TCRdb recomputed calls from the multiplex PCR reads with MiXCR, one row per CDR3 protein. The sample has roughly 130,000 distinct CDR3 sequences, around 20% seen once. The specimen sequenced was blood. The receptor set was obtained from a woman aged 50 to 60 with Graves' hyperthyroidism that later progressed to Graves' ophthalmopathy.

This clonotype was seen only a few times. The V call is TRBV4-2, the J call TRBJ1-1, with 7 bases aligning to TRBD1. From germline, CDR1 is LGHNA and CDR2 YNFKEQ. With V trimmed by 0 bases and J by 0 bases, 13 bases remained unmatched. This CDR3 has 19 amino acids. DNA of the CDR3: TGTGCCAGCAGCCAAGATCCCCTTTTAGGGGGCAACATGAACACTGAAGCTTTCTTT. Translated, it gives CASSQDPLLGGNMNTEAFF.

This clonotype was counted ten times or more. V is TRBV30 and J is TRBJ1-4; TRBD1 matches at 9 bases. Losses at the gene ends were 6 bases for V and 6 bases for J; bases not matched to a gene: 8. Germline lookup yields CDR1 GTSNPN and CDR2 SVGIG (reference sequence). The CDR3 is 14 amino acids. CDR3 sequence reads: CACRRTGEDEKLFF. The DNA of the CDR3 is TGTGCCTGTCGACGGACAGGGGAGGATGAAAAACTGTTTTTT.

There are many counts of this clonotype. V gene TRBV12-3 or TRBV12-4 combines with J gene TRBJ1-1; weak D call: TRBD1 (5 bases). CDR3 length: 14 residues. Trimming removed 5 bases from V and 3 bases from J, with 13 bases in between. The CDR3 DNA reads as TGTGCCAGCAGTCGCCGTGGGGGGGACACTGAAGCTTTCTTT. This sequence encodes CASSRRGGDTEAFF.

On this clonotype: Just one base apart from a much larger clone, this may be a read error. This chain uses TRBV18 with TRBJ1-2; no clear D. Trimming cost V 5 bases and J 3 bases, with 13 bases left between them. Per the germline V gene, CDR1 is KGHSH and CDR2 is LQKENI. The CDR3 consists of 14 residues. CDR3 nucleotides: TGTGCCAGCTCATCGTCTGGAGGGCACTATGGCTACACCTTC. Protein: CASSSSGGHYGYTF. Full variable domain (rest looked up from reference TRBV18 and TRBJ1-2): NAGVMQNPRHLVRRRGQEARLRCSPMKGHSHVYWYRQLPEEGLKFMVYLQKENIIDESGMPKERFSAEFPKEGPSILRIQQVVRGDSAAYFCASSSSGGHYGYTFGSGTRLTVV.

The chain carries TRBV2 and TRBJ1-6; D not resolved. The germline CDR1 and CDR2 sequences are SNHLY and FYNNEI. V lost 8 bases and J lost 6, with 5 bases in between. The CDR3 runs to 11 residues. Here the CDR3 reads CASERNSPLHF. Written as DNA, the CDR3 is TGTGCCAGCGAACGTAATTCACCCCTCCACTTT.

This clonotype has only a few counts. Its ends do not fully match the called genes, so a read error is possible. V and J are TRBV6-2 or TRBV6-3 and TRBJ2-6, with a tentative D call TRBD1 (6 bases). Germline loops: CDR1 MNHEY, CDR2 SVGEGT. The CDR3 consists of 14 residues. The CDR3 loop is CATTGLSGANVLTF. The CDR3 coding sequence is TGTGCCACGACAGGCCTCTCTGGGGCCAATGTCCTGACTTTC.

Ten or more counts support this clonotype. The CDR3: CSARDLRRGTDTQYF. CDR3 DNA: TGCAGTGCTAGAGATTTGCGGAGGGGAACAGATACGCAGTATTTT. The V and J genes are TRBV20-1 and TRBJ2-3, with D perhaps matching TRBD2 (6 bases). V was pared by 0 bases and J by 3 bases, with 13 bases between. The CDR3 covers 15 residues. Germline-derived CDR1 and CDR2 are DFQATT and SNEGSKA (reference sequence).

The V and J genes are TRBV7-2 and TRBJ1-1, with a possible D match to TRBD1 (5 bases). V was trimmed by 1 base and J by 3 bases, leaving 9 bases between them. The germline V gene has CDR1 SGHTA and CDR2 FQGNSA. The CDR3 is made up of 14 amino acids. CDR3 sequence (DNA): TGTGCCAGCAGCTTAGTAGGAGGGGACACTGAAGCTTTCTTT. Translation gives CASSLVGGDTEAFF.

There are many counts of this clonotype. The rearrangement joins TRBV12-5 to TRBJ2-2; D unclear. V lost 5 bases and J lost 3, with 4 bases in between. Germline V gene lookup returns CDR1 LGHNT and CDR2 FRNRAP. CDR3 length: 12 amino acids. The CDR3 spells CASGTDTGELFF. The DNA of the CDR3 is TGTGCTAGTGGTACGGACACCGGGGAGCTGTTTTTT.

This clonotype was counted only a few times. The chain recombines TRBV19 with TRBJ2-7, with 9 positions matching TRBD1. J was trimmed by 6 bases and V by 6 bases; bases with no gene match: 15. This CDR3 is 16 amino acids long. The germline gives CDR1 LNHDA, CDR2 SQIVND (reference sequence). CDR3 sequence reads: CASRPADRGFIGEQYF. CDR3 coding DNA: TGTGCCAGTAGACCGGCGGACAGGGGTTTTATAGGCGAGCAGTACTTC.

This clonotype was detected ten times or more. V and J are TRBV7-3 and TRBJ2-5; D may be TRBD1 or TRBD2 (6 bases each). CDR1 is SGHTA, CDR2 FQGTGA, per germline. V was cut by 2 bases and J by 2 bases, with 15 bases left in between. This CDR3 region has 16 residues. The CDR3 DNA reads as TGTGCCAGCAGCTTACTCCCCAGAGGGGGGCAAGAGACCCAGTACTTC. Translation gives CASSLLPRGGQETQYF.

The chain is built from TRBV29-1 and TRBJ1-1; 7 bases map to TRBD1. Trimming removed 4 bases from V and 3 bases from J; junction bases left unmatched: 5. CDR1 SQVTM and CDR2 ANQGSEA come from the germline V gene. This CDR3 contains 13 residues. In nucleotides, the CDR3 is TGCAGCGTTGCGACAGGGAGAGACACTGAAGCTTTCTTT. As protein: CSVATGRDTEAFF.

This clonotype was counted ten times or more. This chain connects TRBV3-1 to TRBJ1-6; D gene uncertain. This CDR3 region has 15 residues. Trimming left V 6 bases short and J 7 bases short, with 16 bases between. Germline values: CDR1 LGHDT, CDR2 YNNKEL (reference sequence). CDR3 DNA sequence: TGTGCCAGCAGTCCTTCGGGCCTCCGGAATTCACCCCTCCACTTT. Translating gives CASSPSGLRNSPLHF.

The chain is built from TRBV4-1 and TRBJ2-7; 9 positions agree with TRBD2. CDR1 and CDR2 from the germline V gene are MGHRA and YSYEKL. Trimming removed 3 bases from V and 5 bases from J; junction bases left unmatched: 5. The CDR3 length is 14 residues. CDR3 coding DNA: TGCGCCAGCAGCCAGCGGGAGGGCCCCAACGAGCAGTACTTC. Encoded protein: CASSQREGPNEQYF.

The sample holds many counts of this clonotype. The chain links TRBV11-2 to TRBJ2-1; D is possibly TRBD2 (6 bases). The CDR3 is 13 amino acids. V lost 3 bases to trimming and J lost 5 bases, with 8 bases between them. Germline V CDR1 and CDR2: SGHAT, FQNNGV. This chain's CDR3 is CASSFGTDNEQFF. Written as DNA, the CDR3 is TGTGCCAGCAGCTTCGGGACTGACAATGAGCAGTTCTTC. Full variable domain (rest looked up from reference TRBV11-2 and TRBJ2-1): EAGVAQSPRYKIIEKRQSVAFWCNPISGHATLYWYQQILGQGPKLLIQFQNNGVVDDSQLPKDRFSAERLKGVDSTLKIQPAKLEDSAVYLCASSFGTDNEQFFGPGTRLTVL.

CDR3: CASSPAAQVNTGELFF. The DNA for the CDR3 is TGTGCCAGCAGTCCAGCCGCCCAGGTTAACACCGGGGAGCTGTTTTTT. The V and J genes are TRBV9 and TRBJ2-2; D is unclear. The germline gives CDR1 SGDLS, CDR2 YYNGEE. The CDR3 is made up of 16 amino acids. The V end was cut by 5 bases, the J end by 2 bases, with 16 bases between.

In its sample, this clonotype was seen many times. The chain couples TRBV7-9 to TRBJ2-7; D call uncertain. The CDR3 has 12 amino acids. Trimming removed 3 bases at V and 4 bases at J, with 7 bases between. Germline CDR1 and CDR2: SEHNR and FQNEAQ (reference sequence). CDR3 sequence: CASSFVSYEQYF. The CDR3 nucleotides are TGTGCCAGCAGCTTCGTGAGTTACGAGCAGTACTTC.

This clonotype was detected only once. This chain uses TRBV7-2 with TRBJ2-7; TRBD2 matches 8 bases. CDR3 length equals 14 residues. The V and J ends lost 5 bases and 6 bases, in that order; junction bases with no gene match: 9. The germline CDR1 and CDR2 sequences are SGHTA and FQGNSA. The CDR3: CASSTGLGYSEQYF. CDR3 nucleotides: TGTGCCAGCAGCACGGGACTAGGGTACTCCGAGCAGTACTTC.

This clonotype has at least ten counts. The chain employs TRBV28 and TRBJ2-1, with D perhaps being TRBD1 or TRBD2 (5 bases each). V was cut by 8 bases and J by 8 bases, with 16 bases left in between. The CDR3 totals 13 residues. CDR1 and CDR2 from the germline V gene are MDHEN and SYDVKM. The chain's CDR3 is CASRDGHGDEQFF. The CDR3 nucleotides are TGTGCCAGCCGGGACGGACACGGAGATGAGCAGTTCTTC.

In this sample, this clonotype turned up a few times. The chain joins TRBV29-1 to TRBJ2-5; 8 bases map to TRBD1. CDR1 SQVTM and CDR2 ANQGSEA come from the germline V gene. The CDR3 sequence is 15 residues long. V was clipped by 1 base and J by 11 bases; unmatched bases: 15. CDR3 loop: CSVEVLRGRSVVQYF. DNA for the CDR3: TGCAGCGTTGAAGTTCTCAGGGGGCGTTCGGTAGTTCAGTACTTC.

This clonotype was seen repeatedly, ten times or more. This rearrangement joins TRBV30 to TRBJ2-1; 8 bases match TRBD2. The CDR3 is 13 amino acids. With 0 bases clipped from V and 7 bases from J, the junction kept 2 bases outside the gene matches. The germline V gene encodes CDR1 GTSNPN and CDR2 SVGIG (reference sequence). CDR3 region: CAWSVGGGNEQFF. In nucleotides, the CDR3 is TGTGCCTGGAGTGTGGGCGGGGGGAATGAGCAGTTCTTC.

The chain carries TRBV7-9 and TRBJ2-7; a possible D gene is TRBD1 (6 bases). The CDR3 is 18 amino acids. Germline CDR1 reads SEHNR; CDR2 reads FQNEAQ (reference sequence). V was clipped by 2 bases and J by 2 bases, with 22 bases between them. The CDR3, as DNA: TGTGCCAGCAGCTTATACCCCTCGGCGCAGGGGAAGACCTACGAGCAGTACTTC. This sequence encodes CASSLYPSAQGKTYEQYF.